The sequence of this TCR beta chain was determined in a study of blood T cell repertoires in COVID-19. This CDR3 comprises 15 residues. V was trimmed by 5 bases and J by 4 bases, leaving 17 bases between them. The germline V gene encodes CDR1 MDHEN and CDR2 SYDVKM. Methods used by the authors: Scientists estimated how many nucleated cells there were by amplifying reference gene primers. Libraries were prepared by immunoSEQ multiplex PCR; TCRdb keeps only in-frame clonotypes and omits some of them. V and J calls and clone size are those listed in that table; D and trimming were worked out from the DNA. The sample carries around 300,000 clones, 80% to 90% recorded once.

The sample was PBMCs or T cells enriched from blood (not recorded which). The chain combines TRBV28 with TRBJ1-1; no clear D gene. This receptor was taken from a woman between 18 and 29 years old who had recovered from COVID-19. The CDR3: CASSAASGSGTEAFF. CDR3 DNA sequence: TGTGCCAGCAGTGCCGCATCGGGATCGGGCACTGAAGCTTTCTTT.